This T cell receptor (beta chain) was retrieved from a study of cytomegalovirus exposure and HLA in healthy donors. Study results and caveats: Later analysis indicated greater clonal expansion among HLA-associated TCR beta chains than among equally common other chains.

Remarks on this clone: Antigen unknown.

The CDR3 runs to 13 residues. V was pared by 1 base and J by 11 bases, with 6 bases of the junction left unmatched. The V gene's germline CDR1 is MRHNA and CDR2 SNTAGT. Healthy bone marrow donors formed the donor group. The PCR ran on 60 Vbeta and 13 Jbeta primers. Here immunoSEQ multiplex PCR was the method, and the copy in TCRdb shows in-frame clones only, minus some. The sample carries about 120,000 clones, 70% to 85% recorded once. The rearrangement links TRBV6-4 to TRBJ1-1, with 8 bases fitting TRBD1. The clonotype originates from a man aged 35-49 years in good health and CMV-seropositive. The sample comprised PBMCs. CDR3 protein: CASSDLTGGRAFF. CDR3 coding DNA: TGTGCCAGCAGTGACTTAACAGGGGGAAGGGCTTTCTTT.